This TCR beta chain is drawn from a study of T cell responses to AZD1222 COVID-19 vaccine (dated by TCRdb to the early 2020s). About the study as a whole: A total of over 230 trial participants underwent TCR sequencing, of whom under 220 had received two doses of AZD1222 and 26 had received two doses of the MenACWY control vaccine. Trial participants were enrolled into age subgroups of 18-55, 56-69 and 70-plus years, which contained 148, 28 and 57 TCR-sequenced participants, respectively.

Note on this clone: The clone's antigen remains unknown. No clone much larger than this one lies a single base away; base qualities are absent.

The CDR3 regions of human TCRbeta chains were subjected to immunosequencing. The authors' pipeline ran thus. Repertoire TCRs were checked for matches against a reference library of SARS-CoV-2-specific TCRs that had been generated using the MIRA antigen-specificity platform. Breadth meant the fraction of unique TCRs that were SARS-CoV-2-associated, whereas depth meant the fraction of total T cells that were SARS-CoV-2-associated. Using the MIRA data, each spike-specific TCR was assigned both to the spike region to which the TCR was reactive and to a CD4 or CD8 class. Log10-transformed breadth and depth values were compared by one-way ANOVA with Sidak's multiple comparisons tests. As stored in TCRdb, this immuneACCESS dataset retains in-frame rearrangements with V and J assigned. A fraction of the clones does not appear; measured against another copy, unresolved V genes explain less than half of the discrepancy, and the remainder lacks a known reason. V, J and clone size derive from that table, while D and trimming were established from the DNA sequence. The sample has 150,000 to 200,000 clones on record, 80% to 90% of them singletons. In total, the top ten clones hold roughly 4% of the sample.

Explained via the paper, the time point label denotes: about 28 days (+/-7) after the second vaccine dose. What the treatment or condition label conveys for this sample: meningococcal conjugate vaccine given as trial control. Vaccinee samples were obtained from the UK trials COV001 and COV002, which included a single-blind randomized controlled phase 2/3 trial of AZD1222 (ChAdOx1 nCoV-19) in healthy adults. Trial participant PBMC samples were collected at day 0 and day 28 after the second dose for TCRbeta chain sequencing. Deletion took 0 bases off V and 0 bases off J, with a span of 12 bases between the germline ends. The germline V gene encodes CDR1 SGDLS and CDR2 YYNGEE. From its cysteine to its phenylalanine, the CDR3 spans 16 amino acids. Of the read, only the CDR3 DNA is kept; its 48 bases are in frame from base 1. Overall study results and their limits: Because no day 14 peak-response samples were available, repertoires were characterized only after the peak T cell response. In the small 56-69-year group, the increase in depth fell short of significance, most likely because of low power. Participants were mostly white British, with more females than males. The authors suggested clonal diversity may have been underestimated. Reportedly, almost half of the unique spike-specific TCRs recognized epitopes lying outside the regions that are mutated in the B.1.351 and B.1.1.7 variants. After two AZD1222 doses, spike-specific TCR breadth and depth were significantly higher than at day 0 and than in MenACWY recipients. The vaccine-associated CD4 TCRs covered the entire spike protein, and the dominant responses fell in regions 160-218 and 743-854. Conclusions about previously exposed vaccinees are limited, since just five to seven AZD1222 recipients were seropositive for SARS-CoV-2 at baseline.

Sample: peripheral blood, taken 28 days after the second dose of the MenACWY control vaccine. The V and J genes are TRBV9 and TRBJ1-1, and possibly TRBD1, on 5 matching bases. This clonotype originated in an adult who received the MenACWY meningococcal vaccine as a control. The bases read TGTGCCAGCAGCGTAGAGGAGGGACGGTTGAACACTGAAGCTTTCTTT. This gives the protein CASSVEEGRLNTEAFF.